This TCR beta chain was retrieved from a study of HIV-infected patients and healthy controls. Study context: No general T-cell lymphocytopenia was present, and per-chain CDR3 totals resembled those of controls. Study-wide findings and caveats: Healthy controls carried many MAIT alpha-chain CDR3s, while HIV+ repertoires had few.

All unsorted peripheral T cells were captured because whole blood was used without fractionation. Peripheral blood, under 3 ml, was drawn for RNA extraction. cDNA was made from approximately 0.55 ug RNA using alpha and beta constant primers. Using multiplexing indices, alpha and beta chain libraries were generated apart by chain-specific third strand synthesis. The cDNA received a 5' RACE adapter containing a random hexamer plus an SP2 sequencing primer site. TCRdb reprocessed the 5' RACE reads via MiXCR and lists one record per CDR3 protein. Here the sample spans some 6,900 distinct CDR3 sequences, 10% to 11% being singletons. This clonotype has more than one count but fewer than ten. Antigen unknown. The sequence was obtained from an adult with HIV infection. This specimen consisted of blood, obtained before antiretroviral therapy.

The CDR3 DNA is TGTGCCAGCAGCCTAGACGGACTATTAGACCCCAGGGATGAAAACACCGGGGAGCTGTTTTTT. It codes for CASSLDGLLDPRDENTGELFF. This chain uses TRBV4-2 with TRBJ2-2, with D possibly TRBD2 on 6 matching bases. The CDR3 covers 21 residues. Looked up from germline, CDR1 is LGHNA and CDR2 is YNFKEQ. With 4 bases removed from V and 2 bases from J, the gap between germline ends came to 29 bases.